This note documents a single T cell receptor (beta chain) sequence. What it binds is not known. The junction and the germline gene differ at one end; a read error may be behind it. This sample is part of a study of tumor-infiltrating lymphocytes in primary liver carcinoma. With a constant-region primer, TCR beta cDNA was made from about 0.5 ug of total RNA. Libraries covering TCR beta were generated through three nested multiplex PCR rounds (using a slightly modified ARM-PCR). TRBV1-TRBV30 forward and Cbeta reverse primers drove the first two roughly 10-cycle rounds. TCRdb analysed the multiplex PCR reads with MiXCR anew, one entry per CDR3 protein. The profile covers approximately 300,000 distinct CDR3 sequences, with less than 75% appearing a single time and roughly 10% taken by the ten largest. Per germline, CDR1 GTSNPN and CDR2 SVGIG (reference sequence). The CDR3 is 12 amino acids. Germline DNA was also extracted, with blood RNA taken from unsorted whole blood.

Study-wide results and limits: Tumor region pairs overlapped more than did tumor-adjacent and tumor-blood pairs. The bulk unsorted samples meant that CD4+ and CD8+ repertoires went uncompared.

Sequenced input: peripheral blood. V is TRBV30 and J is TRBJ2-2; no clear D gene. The sequence came from a man between 40 and 49 years old with primary liver carcinoma and hepatitis B virus infection. The CDR3 DNA reads TGTGCCTGGATCAGGAACATCGGGGAGCTGTTTTTT. Translation: CAWIRNIGELFF.